This T cell receptor (beta chain) stems from a study of blood T cell repertoires in COVID-19. The overall study: Samples of COVID-19 (acute and convalescent) were obtained from the United States, Italy and Spain. The cDNA or gDNA used as material had been derived from T cells, B-cell-depleted T cells, or PBMCs.

In the source study's methods: Using reference gene primer amplification, nucleated cell counts were estimated. Method: immunoSEQ multiplex PCR; TCRdb's copy keeps in-frame clones and lacks some. V, J and clone size were drawn from that table, and D and trimming were deduced from the DNA. The table records tens of thousands of clones, 70% to 85% of them present only once. The receptor was derived from a man aged 55 to 70 with acute or convalescent COVID-19. Sequenced material: peripheral blood.

In nucleotides, the CDR3 is TGTGCTAGTGGTCCTGGGACTAGCGGACTCACAGATACGCAGTATTTT. Translation: CASGPGTSGLTDTQYF. V gene TRBV12-5 combines with J gene TRBJ2-3, with 11 bases that match TRBD2. CDR3 size: 16 residues. CDR1 and CDR2 from the germline V gene are LGHNT and FRNRAP. With 5 bases clipped from V and 2 bases from J, the junction kept 6 bases outside the gene matches. The whole variable domain, filled in from reference TRBV12-5 and TRBJ2-3, reads DARVTQTPRHKVTEMGQEVTMRCQPILGHNTVFWYRQTMMQGLELLAYFRNRAPLDDSGMPKDRFSAEMPDATLATLKIQPSEPRDSAVYFCASGPGTSGLTDTQYFGPGTRLTVL.